The rows below give T cell receptor beta chains drawn from one sample of a study of blood T cell repertoires in COVID-19. Clones were read by immunoSEQ multiplex PCR, and TCRdb kept only the in-frame ones, dropping some. The sample lists almost 250,000 clones, around 87% occurring once. The sequencing input was PBMCs or T cells enriched from blood (not recorded which). The origin of the receptors is a woman between 45 and 60 years old who had recovered from COVID-19. Both conserved end residues are part of each CDR3.

V	J	CDR3
TRBV12-5	TRBJ2-1	CASGFGEQFF
TRBV5-6	TRBJ1-5	CASSLSWDKDQPQHF
TRBV14	TRBJ2-1	CASSQTAYNEQFF
TRBV29-1	TRBJ2-7	CSVIIIAGGHEQYF
TRBV7-2	TRBJ1-3	CASSLAGTVNTIYF
TRBV14	TRBJ2-1	CASSQFLGPRNEQFF
TRBV27	TRBJ2-7	CASSFLIGGRENHEQYF
TRBV28	TRBJ1-1	CASSRNSIPEAFF
TRBV27	TRBJ2-2	CASSSPSTGMGTGELFF
TRBV10-3	TRBJ1-1	CAIKRQIHTEAFF
TRBV28	TRBJ1-2	CASSRAGESYGYTF
TRBV2	TRBJ2-7	CASSPGLDSEQYF
TRBV12-3/TRBV12-4	TRBJ1-2	CASRHSIYGYTF
TRBV9	TRBJ1-1	CASSVSGSTEAFF
TRBV12-3/TRBV12-4	TRBJ2-7	CASRTTGSEQYF
TRBV7-6	TRBJ2-3	CASSPRGSGTDTQYF
TRBV30	TRBJ2-2	CAWSVNGGLTGELFF
TRBV10-2	TRBJ2-5	CASRDPGLAEETQYF
TRBV7-2	TRBJ2-3	CASREIAVTDTQYF
TRBV29-1	TRBJ2-5	CSVVRQQETQYF
TRBV6-6	TRBJ1-5	CASSLRGNSNQPQHF
TRBV10-3	TRBJ2-7	CAISQQGLSNREQYF
TRBV3-1/TRBV3-2	TRBJ1-3	CASSPRGQLNTIYF
TRBV5-1	TRBJ2-7	CASSLGSSGVVFYEQYF
TRBV19	TRBJ2-7	CASSVGRSGEQYF
TRBV10-3	TRBJ1-1	CAARNGLNTEAFF
TRBV28	TRBJ1-2	CASSSRTASYGYTF